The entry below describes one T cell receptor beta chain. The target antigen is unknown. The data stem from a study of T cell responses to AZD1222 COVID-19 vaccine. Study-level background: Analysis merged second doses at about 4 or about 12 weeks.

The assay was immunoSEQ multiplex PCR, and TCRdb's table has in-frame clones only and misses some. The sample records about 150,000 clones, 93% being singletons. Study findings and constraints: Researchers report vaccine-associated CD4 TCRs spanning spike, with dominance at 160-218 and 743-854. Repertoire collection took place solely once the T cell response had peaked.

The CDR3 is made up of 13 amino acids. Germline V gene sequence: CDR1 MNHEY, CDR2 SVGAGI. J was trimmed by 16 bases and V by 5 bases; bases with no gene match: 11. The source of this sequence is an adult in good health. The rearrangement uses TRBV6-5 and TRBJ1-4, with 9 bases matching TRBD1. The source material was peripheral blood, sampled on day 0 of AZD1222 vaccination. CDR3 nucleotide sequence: TGTGCCAGCAGTCCCGGGACAGGGATGAGTCCGTTTTTT. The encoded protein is CASSPGTGMSPFF.